One and the same sample provided the 32 T cell receptor beta chains below, sequenced in a study of early T cells in non-severe SARS-CoV-2 infection. A single record per CDR3 protein comes from TCRdb applying MiXCR to the 5' RACE reads. The data show tens of thousands of distinct CDR3 sequences, with just under 4.5% seen just once and roughly 20% held by the top ten. The sample consisted of whole blood. The receptors here all came from an adult who was a healthcare worker with PCR-confirmed SARS-CoV-2 infection or an uninfected control (not recorded which).

This clonotype appeared many times. V and J are TRBV9 and TRBJ2-2; D is perhaps TRBD2 (5 bases). V was clipped by 0 bases and J by 5 bases, with 11 bases between them. CDR1 and CDR2 (germline): SGDLS, YYNGEE. The CDR3 runs to 15 residues. The DNA for the CDR3 is TGTGCCAGCAGCGTAGTAGACGGACTTACCGGGGAGCTGTTTTTT. It codes for CASSVVDGLTGELFF.

Many counts were recorded for this clonotype. The CDR3 nucleotides read TGCAGTGCCAGACCCCACAATGAGCAGTTCTTC. The encoded protein is CSARPHNEQFF. The J gene is TRBJ2-1, the V gene TRBV20-1; no reliable D call. This CDR3 comprises 11 residues. Germline CDR1 reads DFQATT; CDR2 reads SNEGSKA (reference sequence). Trimming shortened V by 6 bases and J by 5 bases, and 8 bases separated the two germline ends.

There are many counts of this clonotype. The chain recombines TRBV6-6 with TRBJ2-3; D remains ambiguous. The V gene lost 8 bases and the J gene lost 1 base, with 13 bases spanning the gap. Germline V lookup: CDR1 MNHNY, CDR2 SVGAGI (reference sequence). The CDR3 is made up of 14 amino acids. The CDR3 loop reads CASHYMLGTDTQYF. CDR3 DNA: TGTGCCAGCCACTATATGCTTGGCACAGATACGCAGTATTTT.

This clonotype was counted ten times or more. This chain uses TRBV11-3 with TRBJ2-3, with TRBD1 as a possible D gene (5 bases). The germline gives CDR1 SGHNT, CDR2 YENEEA. The CDR3 consists of 14 residues. V dropped 3 bases and J dropped 6 bases, with 13 bases sitting between them. DNA for the CDR3: TGTGCCAGCAGCTTCCAGGGTTCCGAGGATACGCAGTATTTT. Translation gives CASSFQGSEDTQYF.

This clonotype is termed medium-sized. The chain joins TRBV29-1 to TRBJ2-3; D uncertain. The CDR3 spans 11 residues. Trimming pared 3 bases from V and 5 bases from J, leaving 6 bases between. CDR1 and CDR2 (germline): SQVTM, ANQGSEA. DNA of the CDR3: TGCAGCGTTGATTCGGGAGATACGCAGTATTTT. Translated: CSVDSGDTQYF.

This clonotype was counted at least ten times. This chain links TRBV19 with TRBJ1-5; D gene ambiguous. The CDR3 has 14 residues. Germline CDR1 reads LNHDA; CDR2 reads SQIVND (reference sequence). V was shortened by 6 bases and J by 3 bases, with 12 bases between the two germline ends. CDR3 region: CASSSGDANQPQHF. In DNA form, the CDR3 reads TGTGCCAGTAGCAGCGGTGATGCCAATCAGCCCCAGCATTTT.

This clonotype came up many times. The J gene is TRBJ1-1, the V gene TRBV28; D ambiguous. V was pared by 6 bases and J by 1 base, with 6 bases between. Germline V gene data show CDR1 as MDHEN and CDR2 as SYDVKM. This CDR3 is 12 amino acids long. The CDR3 DNA sequence: TGTGCCAGCAGGAACGCGAACACTGAAGCTTTCTTT. Its protein product is CASRNANTEAFF.

This clonotype was seen repeatedly, ten times or more. V gene TRBV4-2 combines with J gene TRBJ2-7; tentatively, D is TRBD1 (6 bases). CDR1 and CDR2 (germline): LGHNA, YNFKEQ. V was pared by 0 bases and J by 1 base, with 10 bases between. The CDR3 loop spans 15 amino acids. The CDR3 here is CASSQDPGTSYEQYF. CDR3 in DNA: TGTGCCAGCAGCCAAGACCCCGGGACATCCTACGAGCAGTACTTC.

This clonotype is categorized as medium-sized (0.01 to 0.1%). The chain carries TRBV7-8 and TRBJ2-7; 9 nucleotides align to TRBD1. V lost 5 bases, J lost 2 bases, and 10 bases stayed unmatched. Germline V gives CDR1 SGHVS, CDR2 FQNEAQ. CDR3 length equals 16 residues. The CDR3 nucleotides read TGTGCCAGCAGCCCGACTATCGGGACAGGGACCTACGAGCAGTACTTC. Encoded protein: CASSPTIGTGTYEQYF.

This clonotype showed up many times. The chain joins TRBV6-2 or TRBV6-3 to TRBJ1-2; 9 nucleotides agree with TRBD1. Germline CDR1 is MNHEY and CDR2 is SVGEGT. V lost 6 bases and J lost 6; bases outside the gene matches: 8. CDR3 length: 14 residues. CDR3 DNA: TGTGCCAGCAGACCCCGGACAGGGGCGAATGGCTACACCTTC. Amino acids: CASRPRTGANGYTF.

V gene TRBV7-2 combines with J gene TRBJ1-5; no definite D call. Trimming stripped 2 bases from V and 5 bases from J, with 7 bases between. The CDR3 consists of 13 residues. The germline CDR1 and CDR2 sequences are SGHTA and FQGNSA. Here the CDR3 DNA reads TGTGCCAGCAGCTTAATGGAAGATCAGCCCCAGCATTTT. The encoded protein is CASSLMEDQPQHF.

This clonotype was counted ten times or more. This rearrangement joins TRBV7-2 to TRBJ1-1, with a weak D call TRBD1 (5 bases). Looked up from germline, CDR1 is SGHTA and CDR2 is FQGNSA. Trimming removed 3 bases at V and 8 bases at J, with 16 bases between. The CDR3 has 14 residues. The CDR3 protein is CASSLGFGTGEAFF. As DNA, the CDR3 is TGTGCCAGCAGCTTGGGTTTCGGGACCGGGGAAGCTTTCTTT.

This clonotype is judged large. The V call is TRBV12-3 or TRBV12-4, the J call TRBJ1-2; D ambiguous. The CDR3 is 11 amino acids. Trimming cost V 1 base and J 7 bases, with 4 bases left between them. CDR3 bases: TGTGCCAGCAGTTTAGGTACTGGCTACACCTTC. Translated: CASSLGTGYTF.

This clonotype has a count of ten or more. The V and J genes are TRBV7-6 and TRBJ2-3, with TRBD2 as a possible D gene (6 bases). CDR3 length equals 15 residues. Trimming shortened V by 3 bases and J by 4 bases, and 14 bases separated the two germline ends. The germline V gene has CDR1 SGHVS and CDR2 FNYEAQ. The CDR3 spells CASSLWGGPPDTQYF. CDR3 coding DNA: TGTGCCAGCAGCTTGTGGGGAGGACCACCAGATACGCAGTATTTT.

This clonotype has a count of ten or more. The chain is built from TRBV18 and TRBJ2-4; D ambiguous. Germline V CDR1 and CDR2: KGHSH, LQKENI. With 0 bases removed from V and 7 bases from J, the gap between germline ends came to 19 bases. The CDR3 length is 17 residues. The CDR3 reads CASSPPLTFHNGNIQYF. CDR3 DNA sequence: TGTGCCAGCTCACCACCCTTGACTTTTCACAACGGGAACATTCAGTACTTC.

By its share, this clonotype is medium-sized (0.01 to 0.1%). The chain joins TRBV20-1 to TRBJ2-1; 7 bases are a match to TRBD2. There are 17 residues in the CDR3. Germline V lookup: CDR1 DFQATT, CDR2 SNEGSKA (reference sequence). After removal of 6 bases from V and 0 bases from J, the junction contained 14 bases not matched to a gene. DNA of the CDR3: TGCAGTGCCTCCCGTCGGGGACTACTAAGCTCCTACAATGAGCAGTTCTTC. It is translated as CSASRRGLLSSYNEQFF.

This clonotype occurred a few times. V gene TRBV5-1 combines with J gene TRBJ1-1; TRBD1 is a possible D gene (6 bases). Germline V CDR1 and CDR2: SGHRS, YFSETQ. V gave up 3 bases and J gave up 4 bases, with 19 bases separating them. This CDR3 has 16 residues. DNA for the CDR3: TGCGCCAGCAGCTCGGTTACAGGGCCAGTGGGCACTGAAGCTTTCTTT. Amino acids: CASSSVTGPVGTEAFF. Together with reference TRBV5-1 and TRBJ1-1, the CDR3 gives the full variable domain: KAGVTQTPRYLIKTRGQQVTLSCSPISGHRSVSWYQQTPGQGLQFLFEYFSETQRNKGNFPGRFSGRQFSNSRSEMNVSTLELGDSALYLCASSSVTGPVGTEAFFGQGTRLTVV.

Of note for this clonotype: Possible read error: a much larger clone is one base away. The chain couples TRBV4-2 to TRBJ2-2; no reliable D call. CDR1 is LGHNA, CDR2 YNFKEQ, per germline. CDR3 length: 17 residues. The CDR3 DNA reads TGTGCCAGCAACCAAAGCCCGTCGGGCACCAACACCGGGGAGCTGTTTTTT. Protein product: CASNQSPSGTNTGELFF.

This clonotype occurred many times. The CDR3 reads CASSSTRRRNNEQFF. Written as DNA, the CDR3 is TGTGCCAGCAGCTCGACCCGTCGGCGAAACAATGAGCAGTTCTTC. V is TRBV7-8 and J is TRBJ2-1, with unresolved D. The CDR3 contains 15 residues. Trimming stripped 4 bases from V and 5 bases from J, with 15 bases between. The germline CDR1 and CDR2 sequences are SGHVS and FQNEAQ.

This clonotype was seen repeatedly, ten times or more. This chain uses TRBV12-3 or TRBV12-4 with TRBJ2-5; D gene unclear. V was shortened by 3 bases and J by 2 bases, with 10 bases between the two germline ends. This CDR3 is built from 14 residues. The CDR3 protein is CASSFGPAQETQYF. CDR3 bases: TGTGCCAGCAGTTTTGGGCCCGCACAAGAGACCCAGTACTTC.

This chain links TRBV3-1 with TRBJ1-6; 9 nucleotides match TRBD1. Unmatched junction bases numbered 5, after V lost 4 bases and J lost 10 bases. CDR1 and CDR2 from the germline V gene are LGHDT and YNNKEL (reference sequence). CDR3 length: 14 amino acids. In DNA, the CDR3 is TGTGCCAGCAGCCTGCGGGACAGGGAATCACCCCTCCACTTT. Protein sequence: CASSLRDRESPLHF.

This clonotype showed up many times. The chain employs TRBV11-3 and TRBJ2-7; D assignment may be TRBD1 or TRBD2 (5 bases each). The CDR3 totals 13 residues. CDR1 and CDR2 (germline): SGHNT, YENEEA. Trimming took 4 bases from V and 4 from J, leaving 11 bases between them. CDR3 bases: TGTGCCAGCAGCTCCCGGGGCCTATACGAGCAGTACTTC. Translation gives CASSSRGLYEQYF.

The V and J genes are TRBV28 and TRBJ2-2; D not certain. This CDR3 contains 12 residues. V was pared by 6 bases and J by 4 bases, with 6 bases between. CDR1 and CDR2 from the germline V gene are MDHEN and SYDVKM. The CDR3 nucleotides are TGTGCCAGCAGACGACTCACCGGGGAGCTGTTTTTT. Its translation: CASRRLTGELFF. Filled out from reference TRBV28 and TRBJ2-2, the complete variable domain reads DVKVTQSSRYLVKRTGEKVFLECVQDMDHENMFWYRQDPGLGLRLIYFSYDVKMKEKGDIPEGYSVSREKKERFSLILESASTNQTSMYLCASRRLTGELFFGEGSRLTVL.

This clonotype has a count of ten or more. The V and J genes are TRBV6-6 and TRBJ2-7; 11 bases are a match to TRBD2. Trimming at V came to 6 bases and at J to 1 base, leaving 20 bases not matched to a gene. The CDR3 length is 20 residues. Germline V lookup: CDR1 MNHNY, CDR2 SVGAGI (reference sequence). The CDR3 protein is CASSRAGQGITSGSSYEQYF. CDR3 sequence (DNA): TGTGCCAGCAGCCGCGCCGGACAGGGGATAACTAGCGGGAGTTCCTACGAGCAGTACTTC.

This clonotype has just a few counts. This chain links TRBV10-3 with TRBJ2-7; 9 bases match TRBD1. From germline, CDR1 is ENHRY and CDR2 SYGVKD. Trimming took 7 bases from V and 0 from J; bases not matched to a gene: 4. The CDR3 has 14 amino acids. CDR3 in DNA: TGTGCCATCATGGGGACAGGGAGCTCCTACGAGCAGTACTTC. Its translation: CAIMGTGSSYEQYF.

CDR3 in amino acids: CASSQDKGADTQYF. The CDR3 nucleotides are TGTGCCAGCAGCCAAGATAAGGGAGCAGATACGCAGTATTTT. V and J are TRBV4-2 and TRBJ2-3; D is perhaps TRBD2 (5 bases). This CDR3 comprises 14 residues. Trimming took off 0 bases at V and 4 bases at J, with 8 bases between the two ends. Germline V gene lookup returns CDR1 LGHNA and CDR2 YNFKEQ.

In its sample, this clonotype was seen many times. This chain connects TRBV12-3 or TRBV12-4 to TRBJ2-7; 8 bases are shared with TRBD1. V shed 6 bases and J 5 bases; nucleotides not matched to a gene: 9. The CDR3 has 14 amino acids. The CDR3 loop is CASRRTGKDDEQYF. CDR3 nucleotides: TGTGCCAGCAGACGGACAGGGAAAGACGACGAGCAGTACTTC.

This clonotype was detected ten times or more. V usage is TRBV7-3 and J usage is TRBJ2-5; 7 positions agree with TRBD2. Germline lookup yields CDR1 SGHTA and CDR2 FQGTGA. There are 15 residues in the CDR3. V shed 5 bases, J shed 5 bases, and the junction held 11 bases outside the gene matches. CDR3: CASSGTGLPGETQYF. For the CDR3, the DNA is TGTGCCAGCAGCGGGACGGGACTACCGGGGGAGACCCAGTACTTC.

This clonotype has ten or more counts. Here the CDR3 DNA reads TGTGCCAGCAGTCTCGGGAGGGGGGGCACTGAAGCTTTCTTT. This translates into CASSLGRGGTEAFF. The rearrangement uses TRBV11-3 and TRBJ1-1; D may be TRBD1 (6 bases). Germline CDR1 reads SGHNT; CDR2 reads YENEEA. The CDR3 is 14 amino acids. V lost 6 bases and J 4 bases, leaving 15 bases between the germline ends.

The V gene is TRBV20-1, the J gene TRBJ1-2; D is unclear. V dropped 5 bases and J dropped 1 base, with 17 bases sitting between them. Germline assignment: CDR1 DFQATT and CDR2 SNEGSKA (reference sequence). This CDR3 region has 15 residues. The CDR3 protein is CSAGWETASNYGYTF. The CDR3 nucleotides are TGCAGTGCTGGGTGGGAGACCGCGAGTAACTATGGCTACACCTTC.

The J gene is TRBJ2-3, the V gene TRBV9, with D possibly called TRBD1 or TRBD2 (5 bases each). The V gene lost 2 bases and the J gene lost 0 bases, with 13 bases spanning the gap. This CDR3 spans 16 amino acids. Germline V gene sequence: CDR1 SGDLS, CDR2 YYNGEE. The DNA for the CDR3 is TGTGCCAGCAGCGTCCCAGGGACCAGGAGCACAGATACGCAGTATTTT. This encodes CASSVPGTRSTDTQYF. Full variable domain (missing parts from reference TRBV9 and TRBJ2-3): DSGVTQTPKHLITATGQRVTLRCSPRSGDLSVYWYQQSLDQGLQFLIQYYNGEERAKGNILERFSAQQFPDLHSELNLSSLELGDSALYFCASSVPGTRSTDTQYFGPGTRLTVL.

This clonotype was picked up a small number of times. The V and J genes are TRBV28 and TRBJ1-5; no firm D call. Per the germline V gene, CDR1 is MDHEN and CDR2 is SYDVKM. Trimming stripped 2 bases from V and 6 bases from J, with 8 bases between. CDR3 length: 13 amino acids. The CDR3 region has the DNA TGTGCCAGCAGTTTACGCTTGGGTCAGCCCCAGCATTTT. Amino acids: CASSLRLGQPQHF.